This record covers a single T cell receptor (beta chain). The target antigen is unknown. The data originate from a study of cytomegalovirus exposure and HLA in healthy donors. Overall study context: A previous analysis identified approximately 120 million unique TCR beta sequences derived from about 180 million T cells.

Findings and caveats of the study: Analysis performed later found roughly 17,000 TCR beta sequences associated with HLA alleles at 0.05 false discovery rate. Fewer N-insertions than the approximately 680-donor mean were reportedly shown by an Asian-associated ancestry cluster in a later analysis. Cytomegalovirus-associated status was assigned to fewer than 200 TCR beta chains.

This CDR3 contains 16 residues. Trimming pared 7 bases from V and 7 bases from J, leaving 23 bases between. CDR1 MNHNY and CDR2 SVGAGI come from the germline V gene (reference sequence). In the PCR, 60 Vbeta and 13 Jbeta primers were used. Sequenced by immunoSEQ multiplex PCR; TCRdb stores in-frame clones only, minus some. The sample has about 140,000 clones. The TCR originated in a male donor in good health and CMV-seronegative. The specimen sequenced was PBMCs. This chain connects TRBV6-6 to TRBJ1-5; a possible D gene is TRBD1 (5 bases). This chain's CDR3 is CASTQSTGRGQQPQHF. The CDR3 DNA is TGTGCCAGCACCCAAAGCACAGGACGAGGCCAGCAGCCCCAGCATTTT.